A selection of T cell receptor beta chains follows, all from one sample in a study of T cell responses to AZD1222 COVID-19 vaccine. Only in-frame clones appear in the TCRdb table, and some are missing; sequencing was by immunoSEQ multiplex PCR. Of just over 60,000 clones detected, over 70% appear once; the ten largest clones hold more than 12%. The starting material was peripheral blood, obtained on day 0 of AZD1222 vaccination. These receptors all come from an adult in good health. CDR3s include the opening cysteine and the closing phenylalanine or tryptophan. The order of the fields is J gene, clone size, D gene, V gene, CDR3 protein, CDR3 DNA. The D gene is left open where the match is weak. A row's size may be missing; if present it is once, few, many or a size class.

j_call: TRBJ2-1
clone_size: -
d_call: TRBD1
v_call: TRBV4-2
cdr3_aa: CASSQPTGAAYNEQFF
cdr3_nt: TGTGCCAGCAGCCAACCGACAGGGGCCGCCTACAATGAGCAGTTCTTC

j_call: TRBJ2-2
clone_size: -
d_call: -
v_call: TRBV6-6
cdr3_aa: CASGEAGELFF
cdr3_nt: TGTGCCAGTGGAGAGGCCGGGGAGCTGTTTTTT

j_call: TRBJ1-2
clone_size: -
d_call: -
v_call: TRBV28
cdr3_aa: CASSDRQGVYGYTF
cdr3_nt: TGTGCCAGCAGTGATCGACAAGGGGTCTATGGCTACACCTTC

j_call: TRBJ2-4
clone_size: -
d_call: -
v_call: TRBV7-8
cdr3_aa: CASSPGVGKNIQYF
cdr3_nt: TGTGCCAGCAGCCCAGGGGTTGGCAAAAACATTCAGTACTTC

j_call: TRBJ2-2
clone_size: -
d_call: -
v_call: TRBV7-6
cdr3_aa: CASSLGGTDRSDTGELFF
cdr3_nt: TGTGCCAGCAGCTTAGGCGGGACAGATAGAAGTGACACCGGGGAGCTGTTTTTT

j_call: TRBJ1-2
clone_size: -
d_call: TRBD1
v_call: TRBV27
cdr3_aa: CATRTGLNYGYTF
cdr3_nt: TGTGCCACCCGGACAGGGTTGAACTATGGCTACACCTTC

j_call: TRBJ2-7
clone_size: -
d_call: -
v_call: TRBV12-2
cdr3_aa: CASRLVLGGWSYEQYF
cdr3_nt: TGTGCAAGTCGCTTAGTTCTAGGGGGCTGGAGCTACGAGCAGTACTTC

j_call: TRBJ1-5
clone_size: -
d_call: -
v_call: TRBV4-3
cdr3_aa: CASSPTRGQPQHF
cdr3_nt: TGCGCCAGCAGCCCCACTCGGGGTCAGCCCCAGCATTTT

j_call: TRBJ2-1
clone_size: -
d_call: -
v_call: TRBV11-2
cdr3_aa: CASSLDLRGEQFF
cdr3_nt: TGTGCCAGCAGCTTAGATCTTCGCGGTGAGCAGTTCTTC

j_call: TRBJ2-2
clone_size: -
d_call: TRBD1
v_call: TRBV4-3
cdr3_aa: CASSQAGDRAGELFF
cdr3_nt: TGCGCCAGCAGCCAAGCCGGGGACAGGGCCGGGGAGCTGTTTTTT

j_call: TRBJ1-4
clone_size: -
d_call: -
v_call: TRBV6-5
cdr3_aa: CASSANGGTNEKLFF
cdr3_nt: TGTGCCAGCAGCGCGAATGGTGGGACAAATGAAAAACTGTTTTTT

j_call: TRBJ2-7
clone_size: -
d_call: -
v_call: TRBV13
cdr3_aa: CASSTLTGMSYEQYF
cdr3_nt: TGTGCCAGCAGCACTCTGACGGGGATGTCCTACGAGCAGTACTTC

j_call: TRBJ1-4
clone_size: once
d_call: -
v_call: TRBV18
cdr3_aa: CASSPRDDEKLFF
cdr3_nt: TGTGCCAGCTCACCGCGAGACGATGAAAAACTGTTTTTT

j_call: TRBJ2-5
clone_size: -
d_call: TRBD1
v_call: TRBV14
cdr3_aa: CASSQENRGFQETQYF
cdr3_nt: TGTGCCAGCAGCCAAGAGAACAGGGGGTTTCAAGAGACCCAGTACTTC

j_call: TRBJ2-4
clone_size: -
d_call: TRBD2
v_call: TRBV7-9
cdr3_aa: CASSPTSGGVNIQYF
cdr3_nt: TGTGCCAGCAGCCCGACTAGCGGGGGGGTCAACATTCAGTACTTC

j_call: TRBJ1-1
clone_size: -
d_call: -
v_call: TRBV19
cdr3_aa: CASSIGLSDSSDTEAFF
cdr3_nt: TGTGCCAGTAGTATAGGCCTTTCCGACAGTTCTGACACTGAAGCTTTCTTT

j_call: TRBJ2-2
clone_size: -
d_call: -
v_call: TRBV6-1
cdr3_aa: CASSEAYNTGELFF
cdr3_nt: TGTGCCAGCAGTGAAGCGTACAACACCGGGGAGCTGTTTTTT

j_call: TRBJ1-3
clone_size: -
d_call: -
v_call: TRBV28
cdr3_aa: CASSPLGAGWVNTIYF
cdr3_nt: TGTGCCAGCAGTCCCCTAGGGGCGGGCTGGGTGAACACCATATATTTT

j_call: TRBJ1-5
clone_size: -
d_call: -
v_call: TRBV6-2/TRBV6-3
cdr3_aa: CASSSPPNQPQHF
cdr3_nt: TGTGCCAGCAGTTCCCCCCCGAATCAGCCCCAGCATTTT

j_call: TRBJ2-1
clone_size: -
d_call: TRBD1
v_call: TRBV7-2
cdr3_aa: CASSTRDRGRNEQFF
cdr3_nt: TGTGCCAGCAGCACACGGGACAGGGGCCGCAATGAGCAGTTCTTC

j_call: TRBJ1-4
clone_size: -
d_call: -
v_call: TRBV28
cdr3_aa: CASSHHTGNEKLFF
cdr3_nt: TGTGCCAGCAGCCATCATACAGGCAATGAAAAACTGTTTTTT

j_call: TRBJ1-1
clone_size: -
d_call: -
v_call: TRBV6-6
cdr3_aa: CASRDWGATEAFF
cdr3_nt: TGTGCCAGCCGCGACTGGGGTGCCACTGAAGCTTTCTTT

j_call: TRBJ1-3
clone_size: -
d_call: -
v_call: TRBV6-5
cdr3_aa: CASSLTWAGNTIYF
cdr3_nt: TGTGCCAGCAGCCTGACTTGGGCTGGAAACACCATATATTTT

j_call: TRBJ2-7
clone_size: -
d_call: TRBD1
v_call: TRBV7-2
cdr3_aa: CASSLERGLYEQYF
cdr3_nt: TGTGCCAGCAGCTTAGAGAGGGGGCTCTACGAGCAGTACTTC

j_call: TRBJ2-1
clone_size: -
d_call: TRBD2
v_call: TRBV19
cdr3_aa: CASSSRTSGGYEQFF
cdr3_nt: TGTGCCAGTAGTTCCCGGACTAGCGGGGGCTATGAGCAGTTCTTC

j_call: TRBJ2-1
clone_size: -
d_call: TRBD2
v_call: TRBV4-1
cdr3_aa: CASSQPTSGSSYNEQFF
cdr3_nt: TGCGCCAGCAGCCAGCCCACTAGCGGGAGCTCCTACAATGAGCAGTTCTTC

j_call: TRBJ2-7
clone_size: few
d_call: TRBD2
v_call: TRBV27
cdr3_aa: CASLTWTSGSYEQYF
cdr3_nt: TGTGCCAGCCTTACCTGGACTAGCGGCTCCTACGAGCAGTACTTC

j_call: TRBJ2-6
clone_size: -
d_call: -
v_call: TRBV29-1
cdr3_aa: CSVEDGAGANVLTF
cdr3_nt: TGCAGCGTTGAAGATGGGGCTGGGGCCAACGTCCTGACTTTC

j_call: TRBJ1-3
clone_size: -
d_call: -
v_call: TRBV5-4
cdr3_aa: CASSLQGNRNTIYF
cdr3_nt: TGTGCCAGCAGCTTGCAGGGCAATAGAAACACCATATATTTT

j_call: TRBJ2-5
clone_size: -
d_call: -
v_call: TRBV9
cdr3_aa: CASSLGEETQYF
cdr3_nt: TGTGCCAGCAGCCTGGGGGAAGAGACCCAGTACTTC

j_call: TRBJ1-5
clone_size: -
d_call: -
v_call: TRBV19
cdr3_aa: CASSIPRGANQPQHF
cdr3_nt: TGTGCCAGTAGTATCCCCAGGGGCGCTAATCAGCCCCAGCATTTT

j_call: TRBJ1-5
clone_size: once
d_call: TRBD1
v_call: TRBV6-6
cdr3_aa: CASSYPKGQVYQPQHF
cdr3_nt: TGTGCCAGCAGTTATCCGAAGGGACAGGTATATCAGCCCCAGCATTTT

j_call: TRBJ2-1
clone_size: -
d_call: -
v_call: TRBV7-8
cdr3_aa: CASTQALMGEQFF
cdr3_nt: TGTGCCAGCACCCAAGCCCTCATGGGTGAGCAGTTCTTC

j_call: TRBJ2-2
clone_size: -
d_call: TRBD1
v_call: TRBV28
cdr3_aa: CASTPSDRVDGELFF
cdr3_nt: TGTGCCAGCACCCCATCTGACAGGGTGGACGGGGAGCTGTTTTTT

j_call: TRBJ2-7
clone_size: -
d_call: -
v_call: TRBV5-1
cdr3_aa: CASSLETAFKQSYEQYF
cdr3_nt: TGCGCCAGCAGCTTGGAGACCGCCTTCAAACAATCCTACGAGCAGTACTTC

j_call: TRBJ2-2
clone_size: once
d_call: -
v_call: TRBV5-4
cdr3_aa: CASSLSTGELFF
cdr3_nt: TGTGCCAGCAGCCTAAGTACCGGGGAGCTGTTTTTT

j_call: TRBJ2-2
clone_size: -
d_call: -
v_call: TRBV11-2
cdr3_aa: CASSLESGPTGELFF
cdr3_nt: TGTGCCAGCAGCTTAGAGTCAGGGCCTACCGGGGAGCTGTTTTTT

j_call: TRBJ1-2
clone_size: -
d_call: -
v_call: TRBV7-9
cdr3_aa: CASSPRGQSYGYTF
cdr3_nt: TGTGCCAGCAGCCCCAGAGGTCAATCCTATGGCTACACCTTC

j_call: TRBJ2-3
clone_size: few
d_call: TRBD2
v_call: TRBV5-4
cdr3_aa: CASSLGGTSVGTQYF
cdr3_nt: TGTGCCAGCAGCTTGGGAGGGACTAGCGTAGGTACGCAGTATTTT

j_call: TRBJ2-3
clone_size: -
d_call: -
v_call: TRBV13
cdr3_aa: CASSLPSEGTDTQYF
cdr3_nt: TGTGCCAGCAGCTTACCTAGCGAAGGCACAGATACGCAGTATTTT

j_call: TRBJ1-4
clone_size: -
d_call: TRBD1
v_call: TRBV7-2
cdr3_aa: CASSLAPGGAGKLFF
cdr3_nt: TGTGCCAGCAGCTTAGCGCCAGGGGGCGCGGGAAAACTGTTTTTT

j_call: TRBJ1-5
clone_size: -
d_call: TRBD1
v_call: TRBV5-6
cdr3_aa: CASSKGTGDQPQHF
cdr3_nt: TGTGCCAGCAGCAAAGGGACAGGGGATCAGCCCCAGCATTTT

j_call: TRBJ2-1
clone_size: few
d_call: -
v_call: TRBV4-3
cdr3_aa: CASSQDGSGSYNEQFF
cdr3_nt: TGCGCCAGCAGCCAAGATGGTAGCGGCTCCTACAATGAGCAGTTCTTC